Below are 8 T cell receptor beta chains sequenced from a single sample in a study of spatial heterogeneity in lung cancer. TCRdb re-analysed the 5' RACE reads in MiXCR, keeping a single row per CDR3 protein. This sample carries approximately 8,500 distinct CDR3 sequences, 5% to 6.5% of them seen once, and the ten largest clones take approximately 25%. Regarding the study as a whole: The study found that expanded intratumoral alpha and beta TCR counts tracked tumor mutation counts.

No antigen has been assigned to these receptors. The sample's time point: sample taken at primary tumor resection. The material was lung tumor tissue, obtained at surgery. Receptors originate from a male donor with early-stage non-small cell lung cancer.

Of note for this clonotype: This could be a read error, since a much larger clone is one nucleotide away. The genes are TRBV28 and TRBJ2-3; no clear D. This CDR3 is built from 13 residues. CDR1 is MDHEN and CDR2 is SYDVKM in the germline V gene. The ends were cut back, 3 bases at V and 6 bases at J, with 10 bases in the middle. The CDR3 DNA reads TGTGCCAGCAGTTTGCCGGCAGCCGATACGCAGTATTTT. It specifies CASSLPAADTQYF.

This clonotype was detected many times. The chain is built from TRBV7-9 and TRBJ2-5, with D unresolved. Trimming removed 2 bases at V and 1 base at J, with 2 bases between. From germline, CDR1 is SEHNR and CDR2 FQNEAQ (reference sequence). The CDR3 runs 12 residues. The CDR3 DNA reads as TGTGCCAGCAGCTTACCCCAAGAGACCCAGTACTTC. Residues: CASSLPQETQYF. The whole variable domain, remainder taken from reference TRBV7-9 and TRBJ2-5, is DTGVSQNPRHKITKRGQNVTFRCDPISEHNRLYWYRQTLGQGPEFLTYFQNEAQLEKSRLLSDRFSAERPKGSFSTLEIQRTEQGDSAMYLCASSLPQETQYFGPGTRLLVL.

This clonotype was detected ten times or more. The V and J genes are TRBV30 and TRBJ2-5; no clear D gene. This CDR3 has 14 amino acids. Per germline, CDR1 GTSNPN and CDR2 SVGIG (reference sequence). The V and J ends lost 5 bases and 5 bases respectively, with 18 bases between them. CDR3 loop: CAWGGPFPLETQYF. DNA of the CDR3: TGTGCCTGGGGCGGTCCTTTCCCCCTGGAGACCCAGTACTTC.

This clonotype was seen many times. In DNA, the CDR3 is TGTGCAAGTCGCTCTTCCGGGACGGGTGGAAACACCATATATTTT. It codes for CASRSSGTGGNTIYF. The rearrangement links TRBV12-2 to TRBJ1-3; no check of the table's D call, TRBD1, against the DNA was made. TRBV12-2 is listed as a pseudogene. The CDR3 is 15 residues long.

This sequence joins TRBV7-2 and TRBJ1-5; 9 bases agree with TRBD1. With V trimmed by 5 bases and J by 3 bases, 11 bases remained unmatched. The CDR3 has 17 residues. CDR1 is SGHTA and CDR2 is FQGNSA in the germline V gene. The DNA of the CDR3 is TGTGCCAGCAGCCCTATATCGGGGACAGGGTCCAATCAGCCCCAGCATTTT. It codes for CASSPISGTGSNQPQHF.

Ten or more counts support this clonotype. The chain carries TRBV6-6 and TRBJ1-5; D not certain. The CDR3 is 12 residues long. Germline V gene sequence: CDR1 MNHNY, CDR2 SVGAGI (reference sequence). Deletions cut 6 bases from V and 4 bases from J, with 7 bases between. The CDR3 protein is CASSPWNQPQHF. The CDR3 nucleotides are TGTGCCAGCAGCCCGTGGAATCAGCCCCAGCATTTT.

This clonotype was observed many times. The CDR3 protein is CASSGRVYNEQFF. The CDR3, as DNA: TGTGCCAGTAGCGGGAGGGTATACAATGAGCAGTTCTTC. This chain joins TRBV19 and TRBJ2-1; TRBD2 matches at 8 bases. From germline, CDR1 is LNHDA and CDR2 SQIVND (reference sequence). The CDR3 has 13 amino acids. V was clipped by 6 bases and J by 4 bases; unmatched bases: 2. Full variable domain (outside the CDR3, taken from reference TRBV19 and TRBJ2-1): DGGITQSPKYLFRKEGQNVTLSCEQNLNHDAMYWYRQDPGQGLRLIYYSQIVNDFQKGDIAEGYSVSREKKESFPLTVTSAQKNPTAFYLCASSGRVYNEQFFGPGTRLTVL.

By share, this clonotype counts as medium-sized. The J gene is TRBJ2-7, the V gene TRBV5-8; 8 bases map to TRBD1. The trim removed 1 base at V and 2 bases at J, leaving 5 bases unmatched. CDR3 length equals 15 residues. Germline V gives CDR1 SGHTS, CDR2 YDEGEE. The CDR3 spells CASSLPTGDTYEQYF. DNA for the CDR3: TGTGCCAGCAGCTTGCCGACAGGGGACACCTACGAGCAGTACTTC.